Each of the 25 T cell receptor beta chains below was sequenced from the same sample in a study of blood T cell repertoires in COVID-19. Sequencing used immunoSEQ multiplex PCR; TCRdb keeps in-frame clones, though not all of them. The sample yields approximately 460,000 clones, about 91% seen once. Sequenced: peripheral blood. Receptors were obtained from a man between 18 and 35 years old with COVID-19, enrolled during active disease.

V usage is TRBV29-1 and J usage is TRBJ1-6; tentatively, D is TRBD1 (5 bases). Germline-derived CDR1 and CDR2 are SQVTM and ANQGSEA. This CDR3 has 13 residues. V lost 6 bases, J lost 8 bases, and 14 bases lay in between. CDR3 sequence: CSVRDAGYSPLHF. The CDR3 nucleotides read TGCAGCGTACGGGACGCGGGATATTCACCCCTCCACTTT.

The chain is built from TRBV13 and TRBJ2-1; 12 bases match TRBD2. V shed 0 bases and J 6 bases; nucleotides not matched to a gene: 3. The CDR3 is 16 amino acids. CDR1 and CDR2 from the germline V gene are PRHDT and FYEKMQ (reference sequence). CDR3 loop: CASSLGGLAGVNEQFF. The CDR3 DNA sequence: TGTGCCAGCAGCTTAGGGGGACTAGCGGGCGTCAATGAGCAGTTCTTC.

The V gene is TRBV6-1, the J gene TRBJ2-5; 11 bases map to TRBD1. The CDR3 has 15 amino acids. J was trimmed by 4 bases and V by 3 bases; bases with no gene match: 4. Germline V gene sequence: CDR1 MNHNS, CDR2 SASEGT. CDR3 in amino acids: CASSDPDRGPETQYF. The DNA of the CDR3 is TGTGCCAGCAGTGACCCGGACAGGGGGCCAGAGACCCAGTACTTC.

V usage is TRBV3-1 (or the pseudogene TRBV3-2) and J usage is TRBJ2-3; tentative D call: TRBD2 (6 bases). Trimming shortened V by 2 bases and J by 0 bases, and 12 bases separated the two germline ends. Germline V gives CDR1 LGHDT, CDR2 YNNKEL (reference sequence). The CDR3 sequence is 16 residues long. CDR3: CASSQTRDLSTDTQYF. The CDR3, as DNA: TGTGCCAGCAGCCAAACCCGGGACTTGAGCACAGATACGCAGTATTTT.

The chain carries TRBV10-1 and TRBJ2-1; 7 nucleotides match TRBD2. The CDR3 loop spans 13 amino acids. Germline assignment: CDR1 WNHNN and CDR2 SYGVQD (reference sequence). The V gene end was trimmed by 8 bases and the J gene end by 5 bases; junction bases not matched to a gene: 6. The CDR3 loop reads CASSAGVNNEQFF. Here the CDR3 DNA reads TGCGCCAGCTCGGCGGGGGTAAACAATGAGCAGTTCTTC.

CDR3 loop: CASSYGTSGTYEQFF. CDR3 in DNA: TGTGCCAGCAGTTATGGTACTAGCGGGACCTATGAGCAGTTCTTC. V usage is TRBV6-2 or TRBV6-3 and J usage is TRBJ2-1, with 10 bases fitting TRBD2. There are 15 residues in the CDR3. CDR1 and CDR2 (germline): MNHEY, SVGEGT. V gave up 3 bases and J gave up 8 bases; unmatched junction bases: 7.

The J gene is TRBJ2-5, the V gene TRBV20-1, with D perhaps TRBD2 (5 bases). The germline V gene has CDR1 DFQATT and CDR2 SNEGSKA (reference sequence). The CDR3 covers 13 residues. V lost 3 bases to trimming and J lost 7 bases, with 15 bases between them. The CDR3 DNA follows: TGCAGTGCTAGTCGGGATCTGGGTGGGACCCAGTACTTC. Amino acids: CSASRDLGGTQYF.

On this clone itself: Sequence at one end of the junction differs from germline and may be a read error. This sequence joins TRBV7-8 and TRBJ2-4; 7 positions match TRBD2. This CDR3 comprises 13 residues. Per the germline V gene, CDR1 is SGHVS and CDR2 is FQNEAQ. Here the CDR3 reads CASSLAVRNIQYF. CDR3 bases: TGTGCCAGCAGCCTAGCGGTGAGAAACATTCAGTACTTC.

The chain couples TRBV7-9 to TRBJ1-5; 9 bases match TRBD1. The CDR3 runs 17 residues. The germline gives CDR1 SEHNR, CDR2 FQNEAQ (reference sequence). Trimming took 1 base from V and 5 from J; bases not matched to a gene: 9. This CDR3 is CASSLGGYRGRDQPQHF. DNA of the CDR3: TGTGCCAGCAGCTTAGGGGGTTACAGGGGGCGTGATCAGCCCCAGCATTTT.

The V gene is TRBV25-1, the J gene TRBJ2-5; TRBD2 matches at 16 bases. The V and J ends lost 4 bases and 5 bases, in that order; junction bases with no gene match: 7. Germline V gene lookup returns CDR1 MGHDK and CDR2 SYGVNS. The CDR3 contains 17 residues. CDR3 protein: CASSAGLAGGPRETQYF. The CDR3 coding sequence is TGTGCCAGCAGTGCGGGACTAGCGGGAGGGCCCCGGGAGACCCAGTACTTC. The whole variable domain, remainder taken from reference TRBV25-1 and TRBJ2-5, is EADIYQTPRYLVIGTGKKITLECSQTMGHDKMYWYQQDPGMELHLIHYSYGVNSTEKGDLSSESTVSRIRTEHFPLTLESARPSHTSQYLCASSAGLAGGPRETQYFGPGTRLLVL.

The chain joins TRBV15 to TRBJ2-7, with TRBD1 matching over 7 bases. V lost 0 bases to trimming and J lost 7 bases; unmatched junction nucleotides: 6. Germline-derived CDR1 and CDR2 are LNHNV and YYDKDF (reference sequence). The length of the CDR3 is 14 residues. This CDR3 reads CATSRETGRREQYF. Written as DNA, the CDR3 is TGTGCCACCAGCAGAGAGACAGGGAGAAGGGAGCAGTACTTC.

This chain joins TRBV27 and TRBJ2-7; D is perhaps TRBD1 (6 bases). Germline CDR1 and CDR2: MNHEY and SMNVEV (reference sequence). The V end was cut by 5 bases, the J end by 2 bases, with 16 bases between. The CDR3 covers 15 residues. As DNA, the CDR3 is TGTGCCAGCAGTCTTATCGGGACAAACCCCTACGAGCAGTACTTC. Translated, it gives CASSLIGTNPYEQYF.

CDR3 bases: TGCGCCAGCAGCCCGGCCCCGGGACTAGCGGCTCCCGGGAGGTTCTTC. It encodes CASSPAPGLAAPGRFF. This chain links TRBV5-1 with TRBJ2-1, with TRBD2 matching 11 bases. J was trimmed by 15 bases and V by 4 bases; bases with no gene match: 18. The length of the CDR3 is 16 residues. The germline CDR1 and CDR2 sequences are SGHRS and YFSETQ.

The chain joins TRBV2 to TRBJ2-1, with a tentative D call TRBD2 (6 bases). Germline V CDR1 and CDR2: SNHLY, FYNNEI. V was clipped by 9 bases and J by 5 bases, with 17 bases between them. The CDR3 runs to 14 residues. CDR3: CARETGTRNNEQFF. The CDR3 DNA sequence: TGTGCCAGAGAGACCGGGACTCGGAACAATGAGCAGTTCTTC. Full variable domain (rest looked up from reference TRBV2 and TRBJ2-1): EPEVTQTPSHQVTQMGQEVILRCVPISNHLYFYWYRQILGQKVEFLVSFYNNEISEKSEIFDDQFSVERPDGSNFTLKIRSTKLEDSAMYFCARETGTRNNEQFFGPGTRLTVL.

The V and J genes are TRBV5-6 and TRBJ1-1; D uncertain. Between the trimmed V and J ends, which lost 2 bases and 1 base, there was a span of 6 bases. The CDR3 sequence is 13 residues long. Germline CDR1 SGHDT, CDR2 YYEEEE. The CDR3 region is CASSLERNTEAFF. CDR3 bases: TGTGCCAGCAGCTTAGAGCGGAACACTGAAGCTTTCTTT.

Comment on this clone: The identical CDR3 is also encoded by other nucleotide sequences in the sample. The genes are TRBV11-3 and TRBJ2-7; 9 bases match TRBD2. This CDR3 contains 14 residues. Germline CDR1 is SGHNT and CDR2 is YENEEA. The junction had 3 bases not matched to a gene; V was cut back by 4 bases and J by 2 bases. The CDR3 coding sequence is TGTGCCAGCAGCTCGCGGACTAGCGCCTACGAGCAGTACTTC. Encoded protein: CASSSRTSAYEQYF.

V gene TRBV18 combines with J gene TRBJ2-7; 9 bases line up with TRBD2. V shed 6 bases, J shed 2 bases, and the junction held 5 bases outside the gene matches. This CDR3 comprises 14 residues. Germline V gene data show CDR1 as KGHSH and CDR2 as LQKENI. The CDR3: CASSSGSTTYEQYF. The CDR3 DNA reads as TGTGCCAGCTCTAGCGGGAGCACGACCTACGAGCAGTACTTC.

The chain carries TRBV3-1 (or the pseudogene TRBV3-2) and TRBJ1-1, with TRBD1 matching 7 bases. Germline V gene lookup returns CDR1 LGHDT and CDR2 YNNKEL (reference sequence). V lost 4 bases, J lost 7 bases, and 3 bases stayed unmatched. This CDR3 comprises 12 residues. DNA of the CDR3: TGTGCCAGCAGCCTGGGGGACAGTGAAGCTTTCTTT. Protein product: CASSLGDSEAFF.

V and J are TRBV5-4 and TRBJ1-2; 9 nucleotides match TRBD1. In germline, CDR1 is SGHNT, CDR2 YYREEE (reference sequence). Trimming took 4 bases from V and 7 from J; bases not matched to a gene: 8. This CDR3 has 14 amino acids. The DNA for the CDR3 is TGTGCCAGCAGCCTGGACAGGGGCGAGGTTGGCTACACCTTC. Translation gives CASSLDRGEVGYTF.

J is TRBJ2-7 and V is TRBV9; 9 bases align to TRBD2. CDR1 is SGDLS, CDR2 YYNGEE, per germline. CDR3 length equals 16 residues. The ends lost 0 bases at V and 0 bases at J; junction bases unmatched: 4. For the CDR3, the DNA is TGTGCCAGCAGCGTAGAGTGGACTAGCGTCTCCTACGAGCAGTACTTC. Amino acids: CASSVEWTSVSYEQYF.

The V call is TRBV11-3, the J call TRBJ2-1; 11 nucleotides match TRBD2. Germline values: CDR1 SGHNT, CDR2 YENEEA. This CDR3 spans 16 amino acids. The ends lost 5 bases at V and 3 bases at J; junction bases unmatched: 6. The CDR3 protein is CASSRLTSGGYNEQFF. The CDR3 DNA reads as TGTGCCAGCAGCCGACTAACTAGCGGGGGCTACAATGAGCAGTTCTTC.

This clone was seen once. The rearrangement uses TRBV18 and TRBJ1-1, with 7 bases aligning to TRBD1. Germline CDR1 reads KGHSH; CDR2 reads LQKENI. The CDR3 consists of 13 residues. With V trimmed by 2 bases and J by 4 bases, 1 base remained unmatched. CDR3 nucleotide sequence: TGTGCCAGCTCACCAGGGACAGTCACTGAAGCTTTCTTT. This gives the protein CASSPGTVTEAFF. The variable domain in full, completed from reference TRBV18 and TRBJ1-1, reads NAGVMQNPRHLVRRRGQEARLRCSPMKGHSHVYWYRQLPEEGLKFMVYLQKENIIDESGMPKERFSAEFPKEGPSILRIQQVVRGDSAAYFCASSPGTVTEAFFGQGTRLTVV.

This chain uses TRBV7-9 with TRBJ1-1; weak D call: TRBD1 (6 bases). In germline, CDR1 is SEHNR, CDR2 FQNEAQ (reference sequence). Trimming removed 4 bases at V and 0 bases at J, with 18 bases between. This CDR3 contains 17 residues. CDR3 protein: CASSSNNREIMNTEAFF. The CDR3, as DNA: TGTGCCAGCAGCTCAAACAACAGGGAAATAATGAACACTGAAGCTTTCTTT.

This chain joins TRBV6-5 and TRBJ2-1, with TRBD1 identical over 8 bases. From germline, CDR1 is MNHEY and CDR2 SVGAGI. The CDR3 extends over 15 amino acids. The trim removed 6 bases at V and 8 bases at J, leaving 12 bases unmatched. The CDR3 loop reads CASRSGTGNFHEQFF. The CDR3 nucleotides read TGTGCCAGCAGGTCCGGGACAGGAAATTTTCATGAGCAGTTCTTC.

This clone was counted once. The chain employs TRBV3-1 (or the pseudogene TRBV3-2) and TRBJ1-1; possibly TRBD1 for D (5 bases). Germline V gives CDR1 LGHDT, CDR2 YNNKEL (reference sequence). The CDR3 extends over 13 amino acids. Trimming shortened V by 7 bases and J by 1 base, and 10 bases separated the two germline ends. The CDR3 region is CASTTTGNTEAFF. CDR3 sequence (DNA): TGTGCCAGCACCACAACAGGGAACACTGAAGCTTTCTTT.